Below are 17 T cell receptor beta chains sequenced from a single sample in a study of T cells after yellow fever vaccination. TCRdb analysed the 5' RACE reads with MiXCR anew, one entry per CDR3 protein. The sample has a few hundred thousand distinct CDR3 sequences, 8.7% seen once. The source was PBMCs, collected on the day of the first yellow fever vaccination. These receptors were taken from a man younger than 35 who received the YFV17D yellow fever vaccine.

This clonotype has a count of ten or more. The CDR3, as DNA: TGTGCCAGCAGTTCCCGGATAGACCCTCGACTAGCGGGGGACCAAGAGACCCAGTACTTC. This gives the protein CASSSRIDPRLAGDQETQYF. The rearrangement uses TRBV27 and TRBJ2-5, with TRBD2 matching 12 bases. Trimming at V came to 4 bases and at J to 0 bases, leaving 15 bases not matched to a gene. CDR3 length equals 20 residues. The V gene's germline CDR1 is MNHEY and CDR2 SMNVEV (reference sequence).

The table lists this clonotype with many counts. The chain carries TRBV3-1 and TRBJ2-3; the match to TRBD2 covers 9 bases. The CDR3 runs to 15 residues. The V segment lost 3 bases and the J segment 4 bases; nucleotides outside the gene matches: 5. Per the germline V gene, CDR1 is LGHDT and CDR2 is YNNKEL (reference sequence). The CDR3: CASSHTGTSPDTQYF. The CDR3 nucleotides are TGTGCCAGCAGCCACACGGGGACTAGCCCAGATACGCAGTATTTT.

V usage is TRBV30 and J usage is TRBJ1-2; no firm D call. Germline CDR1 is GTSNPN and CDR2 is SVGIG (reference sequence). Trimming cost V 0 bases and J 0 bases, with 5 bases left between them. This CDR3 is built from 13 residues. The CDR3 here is CAWSVHPNYGYTF. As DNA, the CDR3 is TGTGCCTGGAGTGTACATCCTAACTATGGCTACACCTTC.

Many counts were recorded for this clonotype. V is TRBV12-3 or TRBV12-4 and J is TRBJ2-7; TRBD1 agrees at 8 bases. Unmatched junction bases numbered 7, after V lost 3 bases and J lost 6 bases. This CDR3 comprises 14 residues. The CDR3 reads CASSFRDRGSEQYF. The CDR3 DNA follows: TGTGCCAGCAGTTTTCGTGACAGGGGAAGCGAGCAGTACTTC.

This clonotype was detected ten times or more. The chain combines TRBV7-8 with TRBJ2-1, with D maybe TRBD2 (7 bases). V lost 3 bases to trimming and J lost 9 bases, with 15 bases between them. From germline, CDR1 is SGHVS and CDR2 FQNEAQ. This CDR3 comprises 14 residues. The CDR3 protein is CASSFPSAGAEQFF. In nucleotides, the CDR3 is TGTGCCAGCAGCTTCCCTTCGGCGGGGGCTGAGCAGTTCTTC.

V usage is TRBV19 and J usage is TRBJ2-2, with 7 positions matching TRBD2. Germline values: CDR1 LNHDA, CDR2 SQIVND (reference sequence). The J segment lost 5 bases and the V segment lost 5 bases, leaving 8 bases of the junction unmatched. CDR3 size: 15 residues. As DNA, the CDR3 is TGTGCCAGTAGTGGTAAGGGACTAATGACCGGGGAGCTGTTTTTT. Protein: CASSGKGLMTGELFF. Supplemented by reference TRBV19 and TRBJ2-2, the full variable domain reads DGGITQSPKYLFRKEGQNVTLSCEQNLNHDAMYWYRQDPGQGLRLIYYSQIVNDFQKGDIAEGYSVSREKKESFPLTVTSAQKNPTAFYLCASSGKGLMTGELFFGEGSRLTVL.

The CDR3 nucleotides read TGCGCCAGCAGCCAAATACAGGGGGGCACTGAAGCTTTCTTT. As protein: CASSQIQGGTEAFF. The rearrangement uses TRBV4-1 and TRBJ1-1; 8 bases align to TRBD1. The germline CDR1 and CDR2 sequences are MGHRA and YSYEKL. The ends lost 2 bases at V and 4 bases at J; junction bases unmatched: 3. The CDR3 is made up of 14 amino acids.

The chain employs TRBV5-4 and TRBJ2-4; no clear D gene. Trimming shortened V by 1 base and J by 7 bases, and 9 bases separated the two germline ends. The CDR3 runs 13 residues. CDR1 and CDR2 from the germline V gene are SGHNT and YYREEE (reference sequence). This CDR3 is CASSLPGSNIQYF. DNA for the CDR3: TGTGCCAGCAGCTTGCCCGGAAGCAACATTCAGTACTTC. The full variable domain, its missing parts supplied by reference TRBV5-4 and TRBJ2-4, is ETGVTQSPTHLIKTRGQQVTLRCSSQSGHNTVSWYQQALGQGPQFIFQYYREEENGRGNFPPRFSGLQFPNYSSELNVNALELDDSALYLCASSLPGSNIQYFGAGTRLSVL.

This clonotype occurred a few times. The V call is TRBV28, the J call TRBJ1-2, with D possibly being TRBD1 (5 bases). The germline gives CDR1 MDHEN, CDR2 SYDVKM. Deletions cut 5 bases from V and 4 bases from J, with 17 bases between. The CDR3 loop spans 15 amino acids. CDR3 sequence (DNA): TGTGCCAGCAGTCCCCTAGGGGACGGATCCTATGGCTACACCTTC. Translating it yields CASSPLGDGSYGYTF.

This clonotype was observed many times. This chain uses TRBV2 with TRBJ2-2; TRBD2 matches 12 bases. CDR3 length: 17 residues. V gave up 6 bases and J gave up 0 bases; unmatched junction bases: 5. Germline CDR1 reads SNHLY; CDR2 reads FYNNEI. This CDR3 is CASSVLAGGSNTGELFF. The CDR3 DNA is TGTGCCAGCAGCGTACTAGCGGGGGGCTCGAACACCGGGGAGCTGTTTTTT.

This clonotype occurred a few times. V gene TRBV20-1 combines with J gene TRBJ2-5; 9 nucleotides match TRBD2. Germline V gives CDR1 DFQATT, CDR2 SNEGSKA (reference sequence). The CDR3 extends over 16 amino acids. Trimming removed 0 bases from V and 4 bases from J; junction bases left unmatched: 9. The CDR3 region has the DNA TGCAGTGCTAGAGATTGGCGAGCGGGGGGCATAGAGACCCAGTACTTC. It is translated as CSARDWRAGGIETQYF.

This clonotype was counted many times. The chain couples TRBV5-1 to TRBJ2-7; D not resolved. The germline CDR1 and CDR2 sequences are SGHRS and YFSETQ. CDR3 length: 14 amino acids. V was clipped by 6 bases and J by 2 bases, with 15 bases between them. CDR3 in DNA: TGCGCCAGCAAACGGCAGACCTTACCCTACGAGCAGTACTTC. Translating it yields CASKRQTLPYEQYF.

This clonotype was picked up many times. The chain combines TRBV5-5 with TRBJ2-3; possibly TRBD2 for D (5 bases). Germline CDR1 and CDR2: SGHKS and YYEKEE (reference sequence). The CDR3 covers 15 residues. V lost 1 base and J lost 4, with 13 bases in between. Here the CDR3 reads CASSLSGGPADTQYF. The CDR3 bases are TGTGCCAGCAGCTTGTCAGGAGGCCCCGCAGATACGCAGTATTTT. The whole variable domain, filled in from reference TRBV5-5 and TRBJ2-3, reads DAGVTQSPTHLIKTRGQQVTLRCSPISGHKSVSWYQQVLGQGPQFIFQYYEKEERGRGNFPDRFSARQFPNYSSELNVNALLLGDSALYLCASSLSGGPADTQYFGPGTRLTVL.

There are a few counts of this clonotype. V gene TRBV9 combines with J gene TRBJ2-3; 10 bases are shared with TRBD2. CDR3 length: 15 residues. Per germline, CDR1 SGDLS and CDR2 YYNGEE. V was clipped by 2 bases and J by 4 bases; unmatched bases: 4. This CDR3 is CASSVGTSAADTQYF. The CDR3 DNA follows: TGTGCCAGCAGCGTCGGGACTAGCGCCGCAGATACGCAGTATTTT.

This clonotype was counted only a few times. The CDR3: CASSVRGQGWGNYGYTF. The CDR3 DNA reads TGTGCCAGCAGCGTAAGGGGACAGGGTTGGGGGAACTATGGCTACACCTTC. The chain joins TRBV9 to TRBJ1-2; 9 bases are shared with TRBD1. Germline assignment: CDR1 SGDLS and CDR2 YYNGEE. This CDR3 is 17 amino acids long. The trim removed 1 base at V and 2 bases at J, leaving 9 bases unmatched.

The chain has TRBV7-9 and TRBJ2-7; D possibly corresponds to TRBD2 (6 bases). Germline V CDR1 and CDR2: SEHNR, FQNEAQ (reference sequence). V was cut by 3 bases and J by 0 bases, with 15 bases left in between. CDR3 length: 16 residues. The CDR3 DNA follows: TGTGCCAGCAGCTTGGGGGACTTTAACCCCTCCTACGAGCAGTACTTC. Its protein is CASSLGDFNPSYEQYF. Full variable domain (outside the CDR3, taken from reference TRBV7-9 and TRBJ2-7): DTGVSQNPRHKITKRGQNVTFRCDPISEHNRLYWYRQTLGQGPEFLTYFQNEAQLEKSRLLSDRFSAERPKGSFSTLEIQRTEQGDSAMYLCASSLGDFNPSYEQYFGPGTRLTVT.

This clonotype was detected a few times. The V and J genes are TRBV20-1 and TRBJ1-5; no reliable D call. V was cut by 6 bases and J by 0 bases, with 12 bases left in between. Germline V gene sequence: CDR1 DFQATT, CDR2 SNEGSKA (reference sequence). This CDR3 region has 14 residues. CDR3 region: CSAIGVNSNQPQHF. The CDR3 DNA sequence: TGCAGTGCCATAGGAGTAAATAGCAATCAGCCCCAGCATTTT.